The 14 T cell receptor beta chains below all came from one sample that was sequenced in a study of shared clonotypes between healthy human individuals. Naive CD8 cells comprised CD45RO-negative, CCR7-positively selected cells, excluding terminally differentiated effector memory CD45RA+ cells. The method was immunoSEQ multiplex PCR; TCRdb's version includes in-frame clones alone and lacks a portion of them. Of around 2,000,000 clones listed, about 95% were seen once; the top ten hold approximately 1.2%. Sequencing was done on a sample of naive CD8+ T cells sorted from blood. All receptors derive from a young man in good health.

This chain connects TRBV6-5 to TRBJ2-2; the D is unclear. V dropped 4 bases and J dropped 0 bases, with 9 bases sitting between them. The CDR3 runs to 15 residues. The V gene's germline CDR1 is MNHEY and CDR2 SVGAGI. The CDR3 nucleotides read TGTGCCAGCAGTTTCCTATCTCCGAACACCGGGGAGCTGTTTTTT. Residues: CASSFLSPNTGELFF.

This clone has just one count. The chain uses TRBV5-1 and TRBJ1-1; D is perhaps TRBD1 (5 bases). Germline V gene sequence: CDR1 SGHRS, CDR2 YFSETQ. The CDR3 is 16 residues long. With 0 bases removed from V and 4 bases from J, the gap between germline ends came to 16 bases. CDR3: CASSLGLGDYGTEAFF. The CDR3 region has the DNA TGCGCCAGCAGCTTGGGCCTGGGGGATTACGGCACTGAAGCTTTCTTT.

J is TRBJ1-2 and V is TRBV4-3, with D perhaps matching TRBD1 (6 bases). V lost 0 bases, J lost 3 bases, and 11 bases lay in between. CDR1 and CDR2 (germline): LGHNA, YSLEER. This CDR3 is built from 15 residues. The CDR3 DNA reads TGCGCCAGCAGCCAAGATCCAGGGGTGGACTATGGCTACACCTTC. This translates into CASSQDPGVDYGYTF.

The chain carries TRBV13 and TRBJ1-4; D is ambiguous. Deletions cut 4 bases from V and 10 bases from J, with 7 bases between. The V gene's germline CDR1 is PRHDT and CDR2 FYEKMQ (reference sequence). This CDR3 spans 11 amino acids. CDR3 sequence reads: CASSSGGKLFF. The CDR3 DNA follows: TGTGCCAGCAGCTCCGGCGGAAAACTGTTTTTT.

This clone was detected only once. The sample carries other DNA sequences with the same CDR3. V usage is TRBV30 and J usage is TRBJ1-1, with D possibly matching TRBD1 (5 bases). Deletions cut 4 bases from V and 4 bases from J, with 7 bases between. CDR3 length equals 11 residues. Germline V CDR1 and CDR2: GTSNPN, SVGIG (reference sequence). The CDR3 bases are TGTGCCTGGACCCAGGGCACTGAAGCTTTCTTT. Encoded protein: CAWTQGTEAFF.

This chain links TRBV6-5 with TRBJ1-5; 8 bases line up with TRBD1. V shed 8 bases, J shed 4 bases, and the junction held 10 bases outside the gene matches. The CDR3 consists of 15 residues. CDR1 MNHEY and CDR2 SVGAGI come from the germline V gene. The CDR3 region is CASSTADRDNQPQHF. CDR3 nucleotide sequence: TGTGCCAGCTCCACCGCGGACAGGGATAATCAGCCCCAGCATTTT.

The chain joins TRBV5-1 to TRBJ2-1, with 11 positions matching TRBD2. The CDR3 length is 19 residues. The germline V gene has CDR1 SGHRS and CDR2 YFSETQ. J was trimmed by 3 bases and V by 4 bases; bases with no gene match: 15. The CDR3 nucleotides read TGCGCCAGCAGCCCCCCTGGGGCCGGGACTAGCGGAAACTACAATGAGCAGTTCTTC. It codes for CASSPPGAGTSGNYNEQFF. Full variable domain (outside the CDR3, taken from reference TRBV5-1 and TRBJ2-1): KAGVTQTPRYLIKTRGQQVTLSCSPISGHRSVSWYQQTPGQGLQFLFEYFSETQRNKGNFPGRFSGRQFSNSRSEMNVSTLELGDSALYLCASSPPGAGTSGNYNEQFFGPGTRLTVL.

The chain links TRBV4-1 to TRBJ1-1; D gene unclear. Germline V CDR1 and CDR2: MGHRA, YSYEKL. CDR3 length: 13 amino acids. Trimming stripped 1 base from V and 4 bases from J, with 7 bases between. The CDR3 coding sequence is TGCGCCAGCAGCCAAGGGAGTACCACTGAAGCTTTCTTT. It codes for CASSQGSTTEAFF.

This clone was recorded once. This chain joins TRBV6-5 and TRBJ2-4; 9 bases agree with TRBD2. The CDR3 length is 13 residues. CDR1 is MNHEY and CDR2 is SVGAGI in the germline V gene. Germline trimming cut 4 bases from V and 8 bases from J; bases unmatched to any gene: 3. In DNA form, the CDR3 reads TGTGCCAGCAGTTTAGCGGGGGAGGACATTCAGTACTTC. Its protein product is CASSLAGEDIQYF.

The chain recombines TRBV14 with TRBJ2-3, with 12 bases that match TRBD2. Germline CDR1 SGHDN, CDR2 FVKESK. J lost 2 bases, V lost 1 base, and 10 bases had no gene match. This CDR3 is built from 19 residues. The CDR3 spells CASSQGLAGVLRTTDTQYF. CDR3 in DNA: TGTGCCAGCAGCCAAGGACTAGCGGGAGTTCTGCGTACCACAGATACGCAGTATTTT. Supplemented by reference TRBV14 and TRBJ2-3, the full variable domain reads EAGVTQFPSHSVIEKGQTVTLRCDPISGHDNLYWYRRVMGKEIKFLLHFVKESKQDESGMPNNRFLAERTGGTYSTLKVQPAELEDSGVYFCASSQGLAGVLRTTDTQYFGPGTRLTVL.

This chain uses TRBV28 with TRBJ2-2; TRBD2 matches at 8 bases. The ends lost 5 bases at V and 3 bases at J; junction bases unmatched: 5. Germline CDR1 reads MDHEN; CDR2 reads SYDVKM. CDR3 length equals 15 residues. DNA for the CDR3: TGTGCCAGCAGTCGCGGACTAGCCTACACCGGGGAGCTGTTTTTT. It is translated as CASSRGLAYTGELFF.

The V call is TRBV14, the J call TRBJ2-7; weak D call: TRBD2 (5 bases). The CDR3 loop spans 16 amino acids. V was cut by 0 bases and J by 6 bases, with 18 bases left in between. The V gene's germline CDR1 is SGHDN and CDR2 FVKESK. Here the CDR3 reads CASSQDPGKGLSEQYF. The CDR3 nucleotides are TGTGCCAGCAGCCAAGATCCCGGGAAGGGCCTAAGCGAGCAGTACTTC.

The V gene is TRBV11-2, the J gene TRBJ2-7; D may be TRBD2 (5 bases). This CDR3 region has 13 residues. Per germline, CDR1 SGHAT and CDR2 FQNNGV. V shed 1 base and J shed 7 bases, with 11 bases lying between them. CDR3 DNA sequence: TGTGCCAGCAGCTTAGTTGTCAGAGGGGAGCAGTACTTC. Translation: CASSLVVRGEQYF.

CDR3 DNA: TGCGCCAGCAGCCAAGAGATGGGAGGGGGCAGGACTGAAGCTTTCTTT. This gives the protein CASSQEMGGGRTEAFF. V is TRBV4-1 and J is TRBJ1-1; TRBD1 aligns across 7 bases. Trimming cost V 0 bases and J 5 bases; bases outside gene matches: 9. Germline V CDR1 and CDR2: MGHRA, YSYEKL. This CDR3 contains 16 residues.